These 17 T cell receptor beta chains were sequenced from one sample in a study of cytomegalovirus exposure and HLA in healthy donors. Vbeta (60) and Jbeta (13) primers were used in the PCR. Clones were sequenced by immunoSEQ multiplex PCR, and TCRdb holds only the in-frame ones, with some missing. Altogether roughly 160,000 clones are present, approximately 79% being singletons, with the ten largest covering more than 13%. Sequencing was carried out using PBMCs. These receptors all stem from a man aged 50 or older in good health and CMV-seropositive.

In this sample, this clone turned up a few times. The chain's CDR3 is CASSLRGTGEKGYTF. Here the CDR3 DNA reads TGCGCCAGCAGCCTGCGTGGGACAGGGGAAAAAGGCTACACCTTC. The chain employs TRBV4-1 and TRBJ1-2; TRBD1 aligns across 10 bases. CDR1 and CDR2 from the germline V gene are MGHRA and YSYEKL. CDR3 length: 15 residues. The junction had 10 bases not matched to a gene; V was cut back by 4 bases and J by 8 bases.

This sequence joins TRBV12-2 and TRBJ2-3; TRBD2, as called in the table, went unchecked against the DNA. TRBV12-2 is designated a pseudogene. The CDR3 extends over 22 amino acids. The CDR3 DNA follows: TGTGCAAGTCGCTTAGTCTCCGGACTAGCGGGGGAGAACTTTCCGCCCACAGATACGCAGTATTTT. This gives the protein CASRLVSGLAGENFPPTDTQYF.

The J gene is TRBJ2-2, the V gene TRBV27; perhaps TRBD1 as D (6 bases). V lost 5 bases, J lost 3 bases, and 19 bases lay in between. Germline-derived CDR1 and CDR2 are MNHEY and SMNVEV (reference sequence). The CDR3 runs 17 residues. CDR3 sequence (DNA): TGTGCCAGCAGTCCAATAAACCCGTACAGGGACACCGGGGAGCTGTTTTTT. It yields the protein CASSPINPYRDTGELFF.

The chain uses TRBV7-2 and TRBJ2-3; a possible D gene is TRBD2 (6 bases). The CDR3 is made up of 16 amino acids. From germline, CDR1 is SGHTA and CDR2 FQGNSA. Deletions cut 5 bases from V and 4 bases from J, with 19 bases between. The CDR3 reads CASSLRLVPNADTQYF. The CDR3 DNA sequence: TGTGCCAGCAGCCTCAGACTAGTGCCAAATGCAGATACGCAGTATTTT.

The CDR3: CASSPTPGTRGNTEAFF. CDR3 DNA sequence: TGTGCCAGCTCCCCCACCCCCGGGACCAGGGGGAACACTGAAGCTTTCTTT. The V and J genes are TRBV28 and TRBJ1-1; D is possibly TRBD1 (6 bases). V was clipped by 8 bases and J by 1 base, with 23 bases between them. CDR3 length equals 17 residues. CDR1 and CDR2 from the germline V gene are MDHEN and SYDVKM.

The chain carries TRBV28 and TRBJ2-5, with D maybe TRBD2 (5 bases). Germline loops: CDR1 MDHEN, CDR2 SYDVKM. V was clipped by 5 bases and J by 5 bases, with 12 bases between them. This CDR3 spans 13 amino acids. The CDR3 DNA follows: TGTGCCAGCAGTCGGGGTCTCAGGGAGACCCAGTACTTC. Translating it yields CASSRGLRETQYF.

This clone has only a few counts. Here the CDR3 DNA reads TGTGCCAGCAGCTTAGTCCTGACTGCTAACACTGAAGCTTTCTTT. Residues: CASSLVLTANTEAFF. The V call is TRBV7-2, the J call TRBJ1-1; D gene uncertain. In germline, CDR1 is SGHTA, CDR2 FQGNSA. Deletions cut 1 base from V and 2 bases from J, with 11 bases between. This CDR3 comprises 15 residues.

The chain recombines TRBV15 with TRBJ2-7; TRBD1 matches 8 bases. The CDR3 spans 15 residues. V gave up 7 bases and J gave up 2 bases; unmatched junction bases: 10. Germline CDR1 and CDR2: LNHNV and YYDKDF (reference sequence). This CDR3 reads CATMAGGSPPYEQYF. DNA of the CDR3: TGTGCCACCATGGCAGGGGGCTCACCACCCTACGAGCAGTACTTC. The variable domain in full, completed from reference TRBV15 and TRBJ2-7, reads DAMVIQNPRYQVTQFGKPVTLSCSQTLNHNVMYWYQQKSSQAPKLLFHYYDKDFNNEADTPDNFQSRRPNTSFCFLDIRSPGLGDTAMYLCATMAGGSPPYEQYFGPGTRLTVT.

The chain employs TRBV6-5 and TRBJ2-2; D unclear. The CDR3 spans 14 residues. Trimming removed 8 bases from V and 5 bases from J, with 15 bases in between. Looked up from germline, CDR1 is MNHEY and CDR2 is SVGAGI. CDR3 DNA: TGTGCCAGCGGAGTCAGCCGGTTTACCGGGGAGCTGTTTTTT. It yields the protein CASGVSRFTGELFF.

This clone was counted only a few times. The chain couples TRBV19 to TRBJ2-7; 7 bases match TRBD1. Germline trimming cut 1 base from V and 1 base from J; bases unmatched to any gene: 1. This CDR3 has 14 residues. CDR1 and CDR2 (germline): LNHDA, SQIVND (reference sequence). CDR3 amino acids: CASSIGTGSYEQYF. In nucleotides, the CDR3 is TGTGCCAGTAGTATAGGGACAGGATCCTACGAGCAGTACTTC.

The J gene is TRBJ1-1, the V gene TRBV4-3; D is undetermined. Trimming stripped 7 bases from V and 9 bases from J, with 12 bases between. The CDR3 extends over 11 amino acids. Germline lookup yields CDR1 LGHNA and CDR2 YSLEER. The CDR3 coding sequence is TGCGCCAGCACCCGGGGTGATAAAGCTTTCTTT. It is translated as CASTRGDKAFF.

This sequence joins TRBV2 and TRBJ2-7; 9 bases are a match to TRBD1. CDR3 size: 13 residues. The V gene end was trimmed by 5 bases and the J gene end by 4 bases; junction bases not matched to a gene: 3. CDR1 and CDR2 (germline): SNHLY, FYNNEI. This CDR3 reads CASSTGGLYEQYV. CDR3 nucleotide sequence: TGTGCCAGCAGTACAGGGGGCCTTTACGAGCAGTACGTC.

Only a few counts were recorded for this clone. The gene calls are TRBV27 and TRBJ1-6, with D possibly matching TRBD1 (5 bases). Germline V gene sequence: CDR1 MNHEY, CDR2 SMNVEV (reference sequence). V was cut by 0 bases and J by 2 bases, with 8 bases left in between. This CDR3 has 16 residues. This CDR3 reads CASSLSGAAYNSPLHF. The CDR3 DNA follows: TGTGCCAGCAGTTTATCAGGGGCGGCCTATAATTCACCCCTCCACTTT.

The V call is TRBV7-2, the J call TRBJ2-7; no clear D. Trimming removed 5 bases from V and 4 bases from J, with 6 bases in between. Per germline, CDR1 SGHTA and CDR2 FQGNSA. This CDR3 has 11 residues. CDR3 nucleotide sequence: TGTGCCAGCAGCCCACAGTACGAGCAGTACTTC. This encodes CASSPQYEQYF. The variable domain in full, with the rest retrieved from reference TRBV7-2 and TRBJ2-7, is GAGVSQSPSNKVTEKGKDVELRCDPISGHTALYWYRQSLGQGLEFLIYFQGNSAPDKSGLPSDRFSAERTGGSVSTLTIQRTQQEDSAVYLCASSPQYEQYFGPGTRLTVT.

The chain carries TRBV19 and TRBJ1-2; 8 bases map to TRBD1. Per germline, CDR1 LNHDA and CDR2 SQIVND (reference sequence). Trimming at V came to 3 bases and at J to 1 base, leaving 4 bases not matched to a gene. The CDR3 totals 15 residues. CDR3 loop: CASSIPDRVNYGYTF. CDR3 sequence (DNA): TGTGCCAGTAGTATTCCGGACAGGGTTAACTATGGCTACACCTTC.

V and J are TRBV7-2 and TRBJ1-2; 10 nucleotides match TRBD1. The CDR3 consists of 18 residues. The V gene's germline CDR1 is SGHTA and CDR2 FQGNSA. V lost 5 bases to trimming and J lost 8 bases; unmatched junction nucleotides: 20. CDR3 sequence: CASSPRLGQGRWTGGYTF. The CDR3 region has the DNA TGTGCCAGCAGCCCCCGTTTGGGACAGGGGCGCTGGACGGGCGGCTACACCTTC.

This clone was counted a single time. This chain uses TRBV27 with TRBJ2-1; tentative D call: TRBD2 (6 bases). In germline, CDR1 is MNHEY, CDR2 SMNVEV (reference sequence). Trimming took 0 bases from V and 3 from J, leaving 15 bases between them. CDR3 length equals 17 residues. The CDR3 nucleotides are TGTGCCAGCAGTTTATCATTGACTAGGAGAATCTACAATGAGCAGTTCTTC. Amino acid sequence: CASSLSLTRRIYNEQFF.